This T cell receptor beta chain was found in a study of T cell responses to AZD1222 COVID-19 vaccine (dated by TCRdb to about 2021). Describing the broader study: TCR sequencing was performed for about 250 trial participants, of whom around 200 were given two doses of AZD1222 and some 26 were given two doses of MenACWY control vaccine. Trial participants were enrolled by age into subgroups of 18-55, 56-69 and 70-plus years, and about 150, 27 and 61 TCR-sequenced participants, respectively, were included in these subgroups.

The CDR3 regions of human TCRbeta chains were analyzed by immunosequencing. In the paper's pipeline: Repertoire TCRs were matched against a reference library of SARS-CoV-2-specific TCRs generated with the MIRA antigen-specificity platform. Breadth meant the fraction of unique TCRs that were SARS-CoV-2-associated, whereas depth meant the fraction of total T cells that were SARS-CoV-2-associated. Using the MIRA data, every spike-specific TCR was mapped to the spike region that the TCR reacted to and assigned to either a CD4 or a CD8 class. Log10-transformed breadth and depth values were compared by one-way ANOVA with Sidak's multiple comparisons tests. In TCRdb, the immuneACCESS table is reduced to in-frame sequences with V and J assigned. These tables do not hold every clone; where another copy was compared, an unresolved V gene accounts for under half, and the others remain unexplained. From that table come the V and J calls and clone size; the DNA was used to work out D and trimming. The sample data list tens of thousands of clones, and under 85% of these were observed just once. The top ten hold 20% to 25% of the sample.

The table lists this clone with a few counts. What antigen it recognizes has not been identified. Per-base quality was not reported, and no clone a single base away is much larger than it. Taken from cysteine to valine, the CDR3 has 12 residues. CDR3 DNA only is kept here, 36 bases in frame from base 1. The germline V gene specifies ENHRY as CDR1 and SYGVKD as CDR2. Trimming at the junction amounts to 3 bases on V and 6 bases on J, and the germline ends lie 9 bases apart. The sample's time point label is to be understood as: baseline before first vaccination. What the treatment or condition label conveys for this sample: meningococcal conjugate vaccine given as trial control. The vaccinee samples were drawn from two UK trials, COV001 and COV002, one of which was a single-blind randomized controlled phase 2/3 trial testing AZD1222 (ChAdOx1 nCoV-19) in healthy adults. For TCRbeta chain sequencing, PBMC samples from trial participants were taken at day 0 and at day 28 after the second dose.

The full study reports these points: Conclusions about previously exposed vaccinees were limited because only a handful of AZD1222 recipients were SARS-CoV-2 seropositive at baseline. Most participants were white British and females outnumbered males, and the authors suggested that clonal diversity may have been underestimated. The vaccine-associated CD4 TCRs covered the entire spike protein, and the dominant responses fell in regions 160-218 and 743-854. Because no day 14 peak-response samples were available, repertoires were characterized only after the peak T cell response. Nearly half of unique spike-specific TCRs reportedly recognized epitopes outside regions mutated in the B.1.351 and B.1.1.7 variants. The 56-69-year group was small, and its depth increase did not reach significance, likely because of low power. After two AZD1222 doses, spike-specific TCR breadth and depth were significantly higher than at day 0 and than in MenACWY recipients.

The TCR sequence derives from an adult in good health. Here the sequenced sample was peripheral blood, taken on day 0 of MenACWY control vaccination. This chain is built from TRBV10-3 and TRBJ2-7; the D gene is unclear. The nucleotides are TGTGCCATCAGTGATATATCGGGCGAGCAGTACGTC. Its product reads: CAISDISGEQYV.